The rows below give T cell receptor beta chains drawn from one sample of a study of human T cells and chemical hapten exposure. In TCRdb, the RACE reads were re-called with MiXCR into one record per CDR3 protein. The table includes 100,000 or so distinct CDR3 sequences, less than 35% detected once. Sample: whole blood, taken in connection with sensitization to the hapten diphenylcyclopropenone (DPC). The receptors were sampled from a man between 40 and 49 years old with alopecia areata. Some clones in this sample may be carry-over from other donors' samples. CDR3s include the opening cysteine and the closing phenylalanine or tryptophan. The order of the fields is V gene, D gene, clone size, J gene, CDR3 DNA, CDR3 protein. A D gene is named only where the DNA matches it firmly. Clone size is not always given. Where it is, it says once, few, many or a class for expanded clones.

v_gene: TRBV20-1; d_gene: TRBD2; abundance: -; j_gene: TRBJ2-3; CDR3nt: TGCAGTGCAGTCTACCCGACTAGCGGAAGCACAGATACGCAGTATTTT; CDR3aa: CSAVYPTSGSTDTQYF
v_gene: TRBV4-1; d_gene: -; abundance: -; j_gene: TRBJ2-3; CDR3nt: TGCGCCAGCAGCCAAGTACAGCGCAGATATTTT; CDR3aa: CASSQVQRRYF
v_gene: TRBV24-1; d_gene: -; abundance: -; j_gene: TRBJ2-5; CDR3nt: TGTGCCACCAGTGATCAATCAGTGACCCAGTACTTC; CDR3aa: CATSDQSVTQYF
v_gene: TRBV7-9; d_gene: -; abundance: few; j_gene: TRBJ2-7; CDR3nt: TGTGCCAGCAGCCACGCCGAAAATTCAGTCTTCTCCTACGAGCAGTACTTC; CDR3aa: CASSHAENSVFSYEQYF
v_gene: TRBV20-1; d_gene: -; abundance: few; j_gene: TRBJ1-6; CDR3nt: TGCAGTGCCCCCTCGGGAACAGGGTCCTATAATTCACCCCTCCACTTT; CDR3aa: CSAPSGTGSYNSPLHF
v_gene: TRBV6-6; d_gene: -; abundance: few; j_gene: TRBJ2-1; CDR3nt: TGTGCCAGCACTGAGGAGGCCCTTGATGAGCAGTTCTTC; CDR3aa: CASTEEALDEQFF
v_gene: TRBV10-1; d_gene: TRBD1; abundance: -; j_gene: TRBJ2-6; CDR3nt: TGCGCCAGCAGTGAGAGGCCGGGACAGGAAAGCTCTGGGGCCAACGTCCTGACTTTC; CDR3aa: CASSERPGQESSGANVLTF
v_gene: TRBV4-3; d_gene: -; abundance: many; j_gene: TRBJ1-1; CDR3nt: TGCGCCAGCAGCCAAGAATTACGAACGGCAGCTTTCTTT; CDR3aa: CASSQELRTAAFF
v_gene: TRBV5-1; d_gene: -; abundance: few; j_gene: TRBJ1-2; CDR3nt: TGCGCCAGCAGCTCTGGACACGGCGACGGCTATGGCTACACCTTC; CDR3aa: CASSSGHGDGYGYTF
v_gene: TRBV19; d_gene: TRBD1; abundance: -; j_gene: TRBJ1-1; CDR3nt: TGTGCCAGTAGTGTTACAGGGGTGAACACTGAAGCTTTCTTT; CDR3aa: CASSVTGVNTEAFF
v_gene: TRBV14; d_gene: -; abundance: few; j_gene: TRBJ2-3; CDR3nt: TGTGCCAGCAGCCAAGTCCAGGGACTGTCCACAGATACGCAGTATTTT; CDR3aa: CASSQVQGLSTDTQYF
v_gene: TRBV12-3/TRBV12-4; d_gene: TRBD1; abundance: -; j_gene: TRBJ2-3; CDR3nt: TGTGCCAGCAGTTTCGGACAGGTCCCAGATACGCAGTATTTT; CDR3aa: CASSFGQVPDTQYF
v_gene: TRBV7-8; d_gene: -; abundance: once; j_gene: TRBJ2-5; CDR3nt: TGTGCCAGCAGCTCCGGAGGAGGCGAGACCCAGTACTTC; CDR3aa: CASSSGGGETQYF
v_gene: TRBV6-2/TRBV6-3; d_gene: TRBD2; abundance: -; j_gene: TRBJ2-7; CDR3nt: TGTGCCAGCAGTTACTCGAAGACTAGCGGGAGGGGCGCCTACGAGCAGTACTTC; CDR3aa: CASSYSKTSGRGAYEQYF
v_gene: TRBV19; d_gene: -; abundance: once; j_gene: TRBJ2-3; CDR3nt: TGTGCCAGTAGTATCAGACCTACCGGAGATACGCAGTATTTT; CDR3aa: CASSIRPTGDTQYF
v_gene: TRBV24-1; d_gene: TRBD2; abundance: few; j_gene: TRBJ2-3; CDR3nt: TGTGCCACCAGTGATTTCGGAAGCGGGAGGGCCACCGATACGCAGTATTTT; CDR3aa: CATSDFGSGRATDTQYF
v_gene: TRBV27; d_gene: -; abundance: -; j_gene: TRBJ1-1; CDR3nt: TGTGCCAGCAGGTGGGGAACAGGGAACACTGAAGCTTTCTTT; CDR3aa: CASRWGTGNTEAFF
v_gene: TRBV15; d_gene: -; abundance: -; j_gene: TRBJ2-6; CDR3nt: TGTGCCACCAGCAGCCCCCTAGCCTCTGGGGCCAACGTCCTGACTTTC; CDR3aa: CATSSPLASGANVLTF
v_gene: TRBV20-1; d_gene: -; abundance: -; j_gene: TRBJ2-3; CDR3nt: TGCAGTGCTATAAACGGATATAGCACAGATACGCAGTATTTT; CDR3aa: CSAINGYSTDTQYF
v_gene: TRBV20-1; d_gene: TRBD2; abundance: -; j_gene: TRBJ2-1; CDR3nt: TGCAGTGCTAGAGCCCCTAGCGGGAGCTACAATGAGCAGTTCTTC; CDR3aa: CSARAPSGSYNEQFF
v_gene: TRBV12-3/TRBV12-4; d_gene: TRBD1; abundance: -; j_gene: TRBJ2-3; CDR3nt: TGTGCCAGCGGACCGGGACAGGGGGTTGTGCGGGCGCAGTATTTT; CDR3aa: CASGPGQGVVRAQYF
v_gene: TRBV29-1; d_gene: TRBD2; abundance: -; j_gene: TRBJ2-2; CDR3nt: TGCAGCGCTACTTACTCCGGGACTAGTAACACCGGGGAGCTGTTTTTT; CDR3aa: CSATYSGTSNTGELFF
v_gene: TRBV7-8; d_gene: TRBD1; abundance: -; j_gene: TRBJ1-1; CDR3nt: TGTGCCAGCAGCTTAACAGGACAGGGAATCGGAGCTTTCTTT; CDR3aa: CASSLTGQGIGAFF
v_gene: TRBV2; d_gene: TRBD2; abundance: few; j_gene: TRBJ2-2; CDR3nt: TGTGCCAGCAGGGAGCGGGAGACGTTCAGATACACCGGGGAGCTGTTTTTT; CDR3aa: CASRERETFRYTGELFF
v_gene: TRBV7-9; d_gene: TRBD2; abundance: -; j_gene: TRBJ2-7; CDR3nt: TGTGCCAGCAGCTTAGCGACAGCGGGAGGGCTAGAGCAGTACTTC; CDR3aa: CASSLATAGGLEQYF
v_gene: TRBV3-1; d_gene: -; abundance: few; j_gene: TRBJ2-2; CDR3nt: TGTGCCAGCAGCCGAACTGATACCGGGGAGCTGTTTTTT; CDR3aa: CASSRTDTGELFF
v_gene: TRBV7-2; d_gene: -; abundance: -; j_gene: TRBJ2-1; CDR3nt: TGTGCCAGCAGCTTAGTTTTCGGGGACAATGAGCAGTTCTTC; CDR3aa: CASSLVFGDNEQFF
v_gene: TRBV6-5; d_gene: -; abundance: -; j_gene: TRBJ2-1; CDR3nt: TGTGCCAGCACTTCTTCCCCGGGGCTCCTCGGGGAGCAGTTCTTC; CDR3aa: CASTSSPGLLGEQFF
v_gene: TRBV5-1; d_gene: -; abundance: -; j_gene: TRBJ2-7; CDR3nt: TGCGCCAGCAGTTTTTCGCAGGGTGTCGCCTACGAGCAGTACTTC; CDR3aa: CASSFSQGVAYEQYF
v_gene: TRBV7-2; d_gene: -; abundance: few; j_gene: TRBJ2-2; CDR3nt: TGTGCCAGCAGCTTAGCCACGAACACCGGGGAGCTGTTTTTT; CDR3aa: CASSLATNTGELFF
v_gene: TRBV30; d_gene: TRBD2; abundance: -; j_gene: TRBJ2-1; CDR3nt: TGTGCCTGGAGTTCCGGGACTAGCGGGGTGCAGTTCTTC; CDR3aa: CAWSSGTSGVQFF